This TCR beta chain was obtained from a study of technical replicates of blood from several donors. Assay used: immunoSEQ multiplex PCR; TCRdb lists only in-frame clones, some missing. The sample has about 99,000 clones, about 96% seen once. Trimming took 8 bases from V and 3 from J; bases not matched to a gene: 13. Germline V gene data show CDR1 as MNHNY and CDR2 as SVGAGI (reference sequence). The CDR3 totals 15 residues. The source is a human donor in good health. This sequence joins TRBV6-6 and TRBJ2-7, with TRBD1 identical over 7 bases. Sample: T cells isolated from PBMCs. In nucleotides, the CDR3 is TGTGCCAGCTCACCAACCGGGACAGAATACTACGAGCAGTACTTC. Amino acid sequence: CASSPTGTEYYEQYF.